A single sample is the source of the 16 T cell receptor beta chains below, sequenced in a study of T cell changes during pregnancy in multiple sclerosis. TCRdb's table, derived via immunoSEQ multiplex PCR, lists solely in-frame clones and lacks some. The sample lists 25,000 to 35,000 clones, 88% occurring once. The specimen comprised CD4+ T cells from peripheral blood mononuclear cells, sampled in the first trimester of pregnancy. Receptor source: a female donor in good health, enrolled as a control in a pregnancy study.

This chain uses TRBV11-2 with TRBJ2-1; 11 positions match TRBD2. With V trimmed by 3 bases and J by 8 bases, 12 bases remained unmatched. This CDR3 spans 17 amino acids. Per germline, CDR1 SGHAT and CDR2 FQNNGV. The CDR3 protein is CASSLLLSGGAGDEQFF. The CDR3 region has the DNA TGTGCCAGCAGCTTGCTCCTTAGCGGGGGGGCCGGGGATGAGCAGTTCTTC.

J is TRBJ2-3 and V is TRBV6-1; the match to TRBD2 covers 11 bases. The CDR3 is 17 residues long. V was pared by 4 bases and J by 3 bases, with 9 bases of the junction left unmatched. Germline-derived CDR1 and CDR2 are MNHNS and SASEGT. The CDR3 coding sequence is TGTGCCAGCAGTGCGCCGGGACTAGCGGAACCGACAGATACGCAGTATTTT. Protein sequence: CASSAPGLAEPTDTQYF.

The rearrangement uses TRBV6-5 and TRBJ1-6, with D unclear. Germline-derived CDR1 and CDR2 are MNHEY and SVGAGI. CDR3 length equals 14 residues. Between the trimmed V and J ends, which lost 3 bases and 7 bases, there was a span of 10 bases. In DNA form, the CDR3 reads TGTGCCAGCAGTTATAACAGTTTCAATTCACCCCTCCACTTT. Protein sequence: CASSYNSFNSPLHF.

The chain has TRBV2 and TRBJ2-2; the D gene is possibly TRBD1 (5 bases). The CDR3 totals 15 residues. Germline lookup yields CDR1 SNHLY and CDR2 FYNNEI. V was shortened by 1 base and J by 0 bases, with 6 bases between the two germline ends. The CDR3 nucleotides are TGTGCCAGCAGTGAAGGGACAACGAACACCGGGGAGCTGTTTTTT. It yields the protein CASSEGTTNTGELFF. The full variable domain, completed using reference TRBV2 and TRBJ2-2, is EPEVTQTPSHQVTQMGQEVILRCVPISNHLYFYWYRQILGQKVEFLVSFYNNEISEKSEIFDDQFSVERPDGSNFTLKIRSTKLEDSAMYFCASSEGTTNTGELFFGEGSRLTVL.

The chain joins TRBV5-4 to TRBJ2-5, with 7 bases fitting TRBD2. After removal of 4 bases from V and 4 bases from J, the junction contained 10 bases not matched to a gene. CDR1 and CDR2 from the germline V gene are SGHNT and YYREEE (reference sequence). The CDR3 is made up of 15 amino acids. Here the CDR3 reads CASSIDGGGSETQYF. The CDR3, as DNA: TGTGCCAGCAGCATAGATGGGGGGGGGTCAGAGACCCAGTACTTC.

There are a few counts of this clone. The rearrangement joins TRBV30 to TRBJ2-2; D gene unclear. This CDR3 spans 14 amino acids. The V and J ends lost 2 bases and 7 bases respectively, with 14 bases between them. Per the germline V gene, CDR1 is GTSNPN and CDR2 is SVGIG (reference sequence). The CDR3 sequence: CAWSKVLGFGELFF. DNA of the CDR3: TGTGCCTGGAGTAAAGTACTTGGTTTCGGGGAGCTGTTTTTT.

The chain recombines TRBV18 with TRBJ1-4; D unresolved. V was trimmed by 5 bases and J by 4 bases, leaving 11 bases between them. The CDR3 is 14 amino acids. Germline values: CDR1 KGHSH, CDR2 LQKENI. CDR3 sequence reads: CASSLRADNEKLFF. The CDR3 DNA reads TGTGCCAGCTCATTGAGGGCAGATAATGAAAAACTGTTTTTT. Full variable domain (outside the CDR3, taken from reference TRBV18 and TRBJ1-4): NAGVMQNPRHLVRRRGQEARLRCSPMKGHSHVYWYRQLPEEGLKFMVYLQKENIIDESGMPKERFSAEFPKEGPSILRIQQVVRGDSAAYFCASSLRADNEKLFFGSGTQLSVL.

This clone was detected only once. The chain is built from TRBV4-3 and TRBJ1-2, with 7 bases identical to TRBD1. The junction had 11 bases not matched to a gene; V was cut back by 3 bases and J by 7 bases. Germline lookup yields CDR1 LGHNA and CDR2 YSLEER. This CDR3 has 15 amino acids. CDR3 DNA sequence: TGCGCCAGCAGCCAGAGCTCAAAACAGGGGATTGGCTACACCTTC. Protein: CASSQSSKQGIGYTF.

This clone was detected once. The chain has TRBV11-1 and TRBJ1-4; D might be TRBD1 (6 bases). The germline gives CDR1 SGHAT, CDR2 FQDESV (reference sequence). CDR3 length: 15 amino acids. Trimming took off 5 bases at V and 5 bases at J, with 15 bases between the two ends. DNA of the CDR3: TGTGCCAGCAGCCGAACCGGGACACCAAATGAAAAACTGTTTTTT. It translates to CASSRTGTPNEKLFF.

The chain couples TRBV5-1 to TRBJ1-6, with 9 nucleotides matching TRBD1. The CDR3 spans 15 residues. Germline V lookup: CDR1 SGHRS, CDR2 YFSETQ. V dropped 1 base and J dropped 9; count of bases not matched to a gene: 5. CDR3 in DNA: TGCGCCAGCAGCTTGCGGGACAGGGAAAGTTCACCCCTCCACTTT. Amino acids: CASSLRDRESSPLHF. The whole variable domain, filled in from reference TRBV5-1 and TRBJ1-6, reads KAGVTQTPRYLIKTRGQQVTLSCSPISGHRSVSWYQQTPGQGLQFLFEYFSETQRNKGNFPGRFSGRQFSNSRSEMNVSTLELGDSALYLCASSLRDRESSPLHFGNGTRLTVT.

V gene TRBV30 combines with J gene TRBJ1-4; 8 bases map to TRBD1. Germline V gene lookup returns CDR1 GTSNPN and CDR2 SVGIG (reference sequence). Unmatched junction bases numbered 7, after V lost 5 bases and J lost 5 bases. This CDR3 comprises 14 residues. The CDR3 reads CAWASGQVNEKLFF. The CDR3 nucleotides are TGTGCCTGGGCCTCGGGACAGGTGAATGAAAAACTGTTTTTT.

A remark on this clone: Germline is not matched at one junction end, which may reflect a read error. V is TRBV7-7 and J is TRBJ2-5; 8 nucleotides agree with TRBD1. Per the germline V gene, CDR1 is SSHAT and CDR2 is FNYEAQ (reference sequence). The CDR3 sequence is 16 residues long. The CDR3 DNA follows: TGTGCTAGCAGCTTAGGGACAGGACTTTCACAAGAGACCCAGTACTTC. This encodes CASSLGTGLSQETQYF. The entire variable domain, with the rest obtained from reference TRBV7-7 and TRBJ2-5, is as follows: GAGVSQSPRYKVTKRGQDVTLRCDPISSHATLYWYQQALGQGPEFLTYFNYEAQPDKSGLPSDRFSAERPEGSISTLTIQRTEQRDSAMYRCASSLGTGLSQETQYFGPGTRLLVL.

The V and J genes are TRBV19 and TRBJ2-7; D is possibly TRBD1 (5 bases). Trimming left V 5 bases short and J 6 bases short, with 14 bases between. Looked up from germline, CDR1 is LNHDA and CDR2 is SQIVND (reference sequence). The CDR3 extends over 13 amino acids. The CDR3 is CASSPRQTVEQYF. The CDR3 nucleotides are TGTGCCAGTAGTCCCCGACAGACAGTCGAGCAGTACTTC.

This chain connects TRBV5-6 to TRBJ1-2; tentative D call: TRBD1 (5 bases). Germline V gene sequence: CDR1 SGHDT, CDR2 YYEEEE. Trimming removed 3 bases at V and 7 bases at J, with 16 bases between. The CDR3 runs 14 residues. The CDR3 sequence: CASSSQRQGSGYTF. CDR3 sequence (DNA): TGTGCCAGCAGCTCACAACGTCAGGGCTCTGGCTACACCTTC.

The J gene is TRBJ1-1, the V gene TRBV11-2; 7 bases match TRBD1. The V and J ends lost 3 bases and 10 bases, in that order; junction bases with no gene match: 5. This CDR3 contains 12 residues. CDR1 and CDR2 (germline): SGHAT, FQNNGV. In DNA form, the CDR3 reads TGTGCCAGCAGCTTTCAACAGGGGAGAGCTTTCTTT. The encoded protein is CASSFQQGRAFF.

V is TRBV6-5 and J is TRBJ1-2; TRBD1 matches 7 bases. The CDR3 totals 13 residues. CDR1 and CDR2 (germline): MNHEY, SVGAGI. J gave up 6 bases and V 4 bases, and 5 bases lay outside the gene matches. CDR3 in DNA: TGTGCCAGCAGTTCCCGACAGGGCCATGGCTACACCTTC. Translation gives CASSSRQGHGYTF.